The clone carrying this TCR beta chain was seen once. The data originate from a study of control samples from healthy donors and cancer patients. Assay: immunoSEQ multiplex PCR; the TCRdb copy retains only in-frame clones and omits some. The sample has about 120,000 clones, 85% to 95% seen once. Germline V lookup: CDR1 SGHAT, CDR2 FQNNGV. The germline V and J ends were trimmed by 3 bases and 6 bases, with 21 bases remaining between them. This CDR3 is 17 amino acids long. Sample: PBMCs. This receptor was obtained from an older man with head and neck cancer. The chain carries TRBV11-2 and TRBJ2-1; D unresolved. In DNA, the CDR3 is TGTGCCAGCAGCTTTAGTGCCCGTAGCAGGACGGGCAATGAGCAGTTCTTC. As protein: CASSFSARSRTGNEQFF.